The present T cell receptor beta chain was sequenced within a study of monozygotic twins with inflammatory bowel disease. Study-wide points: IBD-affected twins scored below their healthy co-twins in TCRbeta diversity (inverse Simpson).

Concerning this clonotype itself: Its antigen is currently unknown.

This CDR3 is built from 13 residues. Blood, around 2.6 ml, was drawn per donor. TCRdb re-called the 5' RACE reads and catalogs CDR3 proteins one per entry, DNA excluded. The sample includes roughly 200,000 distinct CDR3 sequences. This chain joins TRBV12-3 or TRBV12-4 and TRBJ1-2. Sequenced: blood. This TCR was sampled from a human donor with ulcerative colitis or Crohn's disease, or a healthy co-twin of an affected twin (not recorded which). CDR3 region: CASSFGHPYGYTF.